Below, 10 T cell receptor beta chains from the same sample are listed, as sequenced in a study of technical replicates of blood from several donors. Using immunoSEQ multiplex PCR, the repertoire was profiled, and TCRdb retains in-frame clones only, with some absent. The sample includes tens of thousands of clones, approximately 97% of them seen just once. The specimen sequenced was T cells isolated from PBMCs. These TCRs come from a human donor in good health.

The V gene is TRBV6-6, the J gene TRBJ2-1, with no clear D. The CDR3 runs to 13 residues. Trimming removed 2 bases from V and 5 bases from J, with 7 bases in between. Germline V gene sequence: CDR1 MNHNY, CDR2 SVGAGI (reference sequence). CDR3 bases: TGTGCCAGCAGTTACCGACTCGACAATGAGCAGTTCTTC. It is translated as CASSYRLDNEQFF.

The chain recombines TRBV19 with TRBJ2-3; tentative D call: TRBD2 (6 bases). CDR1 is LNHDA and CDR2 is SQIVND in the germline V gene (reference sequence). This CDR3 is 18 amino acids long. V lost 5 bases and J lost 0, with 21 bases in between. The CDR3 DNA reads TGTGCCAGTAGTCCGTGGGGAATAGTAGCGGACAGCACAGATACGCAGTATTTT. It is translated as CASSPWGIVADSTDTQYF.

V usage is TRBV5-1 and J usage is TRBJ2-7, with TRBD2 identical over 8 bases. In germline, CDR1 is SGHRS, CDR2 YFSETQ. The CDR3 is 16 amino acids. The V and J ends lost 0 bases and 2 bases, in that order; junction bases with no gene match: 7. CDR3 sequence reads: CASSLVSGSNPYEQYF. CDR3 sequence (DNA): TGCGCCAGCAGCTTGGTCAGCGGGAGCAACCCCTACGAGCAGTACTTC. Based on the CDR3 plus reference TRBV5-1 and TRBJ2-7, the full variable domain is KAGVTQTPRYLIKTRGQQVTLSCSPISGHRSVSWYQQTPGQGLQFLFEYFSETQRNKGNFPGRFSGRQFSNSRSEMNVSTLELGDSALYLCASSLVSGSNPYEQYFGPGTRLTVT.

The V and J genes are TRBV19 and TRBJ2-5; the match to TRBD1 covers 8 bases. V dropped 8 bases and J dropped 4; count of bases not matched to a gene: 6. Germline CDR1 is LNHDA and CDR2 is SQIVND (reference sequence). The CDR3 loop spans 13 amino acids. CDR3 nucleotides: TGTGCCAGTGGACAGGGTCTGAGAGAGACCCAGTACTTC. It codes for CASGQGLRETQYF.

This clone is a singleton in its sample. This sequence joins TRBV5-8 and TRBJ1-2; TRBD1 might be the D (6 bases). Germline V gene sequence: CDR1 SGHTS, CDR2 YDEGEE. Trimming took 4 bases from V and 3 from J, leaving 10 bases between them. The CDR3 has 13 residues. CDR3 loop: CASSQGLDYGYTF. The CDR3 nucleotides are TGTGCCAGCAGCCAGGGGTTGGACTATGGCTACACCTTC.

The chain links TRBV27 to TRBJ2-7, with 8 bases matching TRBD2. The CDR3 length is 15 residues. Trimming took 6 bases from V and 3 from J; bases not matched to a gene: 10. CDR1 and CDR2 from the germline V gene are MNHEY and SMNVEV (reference sequence). CDR3 sequence: CASRISGGAHYEQYF. The DNA for the CDR3 is TGTGCCAGCAGGATAAGCGGGGGTGCCCACTACGAGCAGTACTTC.

The rearrangement links TRBV27 to TRBJ1-4, with 7 bases identical to TRBD1. From germline, CDR1 is MNHEY and CDR2 SMNVEV (reference sequence). The CDR3 loop spans 17 amino acids. V lost 5 bases to trimming and J lost 2 bases; unmatched junction nucleotides: 11. The CDR3 loop is CASSRQGSSVTNEKLFF. DNA of the CDR3: TGTGCCAGCAGTAGACAGGGCTCCTCGGTGACTAATGAAAAACTGTTTTTT. Looking up the rest from reference TRBV27 and TRBJ1-4 gives the full variable domain: EAQVTQNPRYLITVTGKKLTVTCSQNMNHEYMSWYRQDPGLGLRQIYYSMNVEVTDKGDVPEGYKVSRKEKRNFPLILESPSPNQTSLYFCASSRQGSSVTNEKLFFGSGTQLSVL.

The chain employs TRBV5-5 and TRBJ2-7, with a possible D match to TRBD1 (6 bases). The CDR3 totals 16 residues. The V gene's germline CDR1 is SGHKS and CDR2 YYEKEE (reference sequence). V was trimmed by 2 bases and J by 7 bases, leaving 22 bases between them. CDR3 DNA sequence: TGTGCCAGCAGCTTAAGATGGGGGCAGGGTGCTCCTGAGCAGTACTTC. The encoded protein is CASSLRWGQGAPEQYF.

The V and J genes are TRBV7-2 and TRBJ2-7, with 7 positions matching TRBD1. The ends lost 5 bases at V and 6 bases at J; junction bases unmatched: 7. The germline V gene encodes CDR1 SGHTA and CDR2 FQGNSA. The CDR3 loop spans 13 amino acids. The CDR3 is CASSLDRVGEQYF. The CDR3 DNA reads as TGTGCCAGCAGCCTCGACAGGGTGGGCGAGCAGTACTTC.

This chain uses TRBV4-1 with TRBJ2-1; D unclear. The CDR3 length is 15 residues. V was clipped by 10 bases and J by 2 bases, with 18 bases between them. The V gene's germline CDR1 is MGHRA and CDR2 YSYEKL. The CDR3 sequence is CATGYGRETYNEQFF. CDR3 bases: TGCGCCACCGGGTATGGCCGCGAAACCTACAATGAGCAGTTCTTC.